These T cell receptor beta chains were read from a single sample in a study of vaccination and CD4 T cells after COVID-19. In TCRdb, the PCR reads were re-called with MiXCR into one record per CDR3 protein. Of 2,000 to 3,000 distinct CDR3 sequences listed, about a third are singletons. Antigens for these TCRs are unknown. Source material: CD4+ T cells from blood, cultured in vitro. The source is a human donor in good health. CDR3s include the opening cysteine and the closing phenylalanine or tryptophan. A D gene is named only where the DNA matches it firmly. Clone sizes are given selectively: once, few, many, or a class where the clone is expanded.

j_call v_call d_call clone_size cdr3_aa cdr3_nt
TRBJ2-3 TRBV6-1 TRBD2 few CASRETSVGADTQYF TGTGCCAGCAGAGAGACTAGCGTGGGCGCAGATACGCAGTATTTT
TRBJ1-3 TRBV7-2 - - CASSFSGRMSTIYF TGTGCCAGCAGCTTTTCAGGCCGAATGTCCACCATATATTTT
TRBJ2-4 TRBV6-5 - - CASSYATVAKNIQYF TGTGCCAGCAGTTACGCTACGGTAGCCAAAAACATTCAGTACTTC
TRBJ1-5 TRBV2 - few CATMGDNNQPQHF TGTGCCACTATGGGGGACAACAATCAGCCCCAGCATTTT
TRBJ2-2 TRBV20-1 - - CSATWTDTGELFF TGCAGTGCTACGTGGACGGACACCGGGGAGCTGTTTTTT
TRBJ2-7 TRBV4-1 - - CASSQDRAQYEQYF TGCGCCAGCAGCCAAGATAGGGCGCAATACGAGCAGTACTTC
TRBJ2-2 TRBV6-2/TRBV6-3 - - CASRRVLENTGELFF TGTGCCAGCAGAAGAGTGTTAGAGAACACCGGGGAGCTGTTTTTT
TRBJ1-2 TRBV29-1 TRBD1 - CSVTGGRNYGYTF TGCAGCGTTACAGGGGGACGAAACTATGGCTACACCTTC
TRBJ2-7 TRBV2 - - CASRIMGFSGAGEQYF TGTGCCAGCAGGATAATGGGTTTCTCTGGAGCAGGCGAGCAGTACTTC
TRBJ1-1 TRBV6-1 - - CASRHPLGSSTEAFF TGTGCCAGCAGGCACCCCCTTGGATCGTCCACTGAAGCTTTCTTT
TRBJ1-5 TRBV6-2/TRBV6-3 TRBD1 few CASSYRGQGNQPQHF TGTGCCAGCAGTTACCGCGGACAGGGTAATCAGCCCCAGCATTTT
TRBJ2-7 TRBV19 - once CASSIGQKQYF TGTGCCAGTAGTATTGGACAAAAGCAGTACTTC
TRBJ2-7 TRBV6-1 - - CASTKGAGTYEQYF TGTGCCAGTACCAAAGGGGCGGGAACCTACGAGCAGTACTTC
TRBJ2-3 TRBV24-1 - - CATSELSTDTQYF TGTGCCACCAGTGAGCTAAGCACAGATACGCAGTATTTT
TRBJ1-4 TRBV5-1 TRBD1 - CASSIQGEKLFF TGCGCCAGCAGCATACAGGGGGAAAAACTGTTTTTT
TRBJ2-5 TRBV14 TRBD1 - CASSRDSNQETQYF TGTGCCAGCAGCCGGGACAGCAACCAAGAGACCCAGTACTTC
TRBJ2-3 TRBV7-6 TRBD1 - CASSAMTGGFADTQYF TGTGCCAGCAGCGCCATGACAGGGGGCTTCGCAGATACGCAGTATTTT
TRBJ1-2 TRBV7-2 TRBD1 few CASSTRTGNYGYTF TGTGCCAGCAGCACAAGGACAGGCAACTATGGCTACACCTTC
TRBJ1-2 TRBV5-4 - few CASSLWQSNYGYTF TGTGCCAGCAGCTTGTGGCAGTCTAACTATGGCTACACCTTC
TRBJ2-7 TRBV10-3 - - CAISEKEYEQYF TGTGCCATCAGTGAGAAGGAATACGAGCAGTACTTC
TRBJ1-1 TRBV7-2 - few CASSLSGRENTEAFF TGTGCCAGCAGCTTATCTGGCAGGGAGAACACTGAAGCTTTCTTT
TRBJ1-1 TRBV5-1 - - CASSLVPTGDTEAFF TGCGCCAGCAGCCTGGTGCCGACAGGCGACACTGAAGCTTTCTTT
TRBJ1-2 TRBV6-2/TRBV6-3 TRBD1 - CASRTGLDGYTF TGTGCCAGCAGGACAGGGTTGGATGGCTACACCTTC
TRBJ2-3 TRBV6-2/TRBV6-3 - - CASSNLVRFTDTQYF TGTGCCAGCAGTAATCTAGTACGTTTCACAGATACGCAGTATTTT
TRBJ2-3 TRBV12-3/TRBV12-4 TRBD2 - CASSLGTTFTDTQYF TGTGCCAGCAGTCTGGGGACTACCTTCACAGATACGCAGTATTTT
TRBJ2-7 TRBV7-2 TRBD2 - CASSLRSGKASYEQYF TGTGCCAGCAGCTTACGTAGCGGGAAAGCTTCCTACGAGCAGTACTTC
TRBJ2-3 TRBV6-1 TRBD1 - CASSRLQGSDTQYF TGTGCCAGCAGTCGATTACAGGGGTCGGATACGCAGTATTTT
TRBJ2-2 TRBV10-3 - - CAISEYGGSNTGELFF TGTGCCATCAGTGAGTACGGCGGGTCAAACACCGGGGAGCTGTTTTTT
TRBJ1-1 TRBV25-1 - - CASRRGQALWGGTEAFF TGTGCCAGCCGGCGAGGGCAGGCTTTATGGGGTGGAACTGAAGCTTTCTTT
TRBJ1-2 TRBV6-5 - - CASSSGLRYGYTF TGTGCCAGCAGTTCAGGTCTGCGCTATGGCTACACCTTC
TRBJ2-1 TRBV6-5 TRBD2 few CASSYAGTSGGARDEQFF TGTGCCAGCAGTTACGCCGGGACTAGCGGGGGGGCTAGGGATGAGCAGTTCTTC
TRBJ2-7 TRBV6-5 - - CASSFRREQYF TGTGCCAGCAGTTTCAGACGTGAGCAGTACTTC
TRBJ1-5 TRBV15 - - CATSRAKVRSNQPQHF TGTGCCACCAGCAGAGCAAAGGTCAGAAGCAATCAGCCCCAGCATTTT
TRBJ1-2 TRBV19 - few CASRLEPNYGYTF TGTGCCAGTCGTCTGGAACCTAACTATGGCTACACCTTC
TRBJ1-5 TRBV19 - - CASSIGGGADQPQHF TGTGCCAGTAGTATAGGGGGGGGGGCTGATCAGCCCCAGCATTTT
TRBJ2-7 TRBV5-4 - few CASSLEQGSYEQYF TGTGCCAGCAGCTTGGAGCAGGGTTCCTACGAGCAGTACTTC
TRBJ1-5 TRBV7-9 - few CASSQGGGQPQHF TGTGCCAGCAGCCAAGGAGGCGGTCAGCCCCAGCATTTT
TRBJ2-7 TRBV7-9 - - CASSLGRYEQYF TGTGCCAGCAGCTTAGGTCGCTACGAGCAGTACTTC
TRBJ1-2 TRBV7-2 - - CASSPEPRGRYGYTF TGTGCCAGCAGCCCAGAGCCCCGGGGTCGCTATGGCTACACCTTC
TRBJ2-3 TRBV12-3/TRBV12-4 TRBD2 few CASSTSVSTDTQYF TGTGCCAGCAGCACTAGCGTTAGCACAGATACGCAGTATTTT
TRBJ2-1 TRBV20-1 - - CSVPGLFENEQFF TGCAGTGTTCCGGGACTTTTCGAAAATGAGCAGTTCTTC
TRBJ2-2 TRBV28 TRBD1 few CASSRQGRTGELFF TGTGCCAGCAGTCGACAGGGCCGCACCGGGGAGCTGTTTTTT
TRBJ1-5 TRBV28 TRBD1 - CASRDRDRSYSNQPQHF TGTGCCAGCAGAGACCGGGACAGATCTTATAGCAATCAGCCCCAGCATTTT
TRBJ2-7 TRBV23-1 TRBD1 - CASSQNRGTYEQYF TGCGCCAGCAGTCAAAACAGGGGGACCTACGAGCAGTACTTC
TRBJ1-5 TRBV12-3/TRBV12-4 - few CASSLAWTSNQPQHF TGTGCCAGCAGTTTAGCGTGGACAAGCAATCAGCCCCAGCATTTT
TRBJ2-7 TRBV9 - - CASSSAGSYEQYF TGTGCCAGCAGCTCCGCAGGGTCCTACGAGCAGTACTTC
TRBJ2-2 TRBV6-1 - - CASRDGQYTGELFF TGTGCCAGCAGAGACGGACAGTACACCGGGGAGCTGTTTTTT